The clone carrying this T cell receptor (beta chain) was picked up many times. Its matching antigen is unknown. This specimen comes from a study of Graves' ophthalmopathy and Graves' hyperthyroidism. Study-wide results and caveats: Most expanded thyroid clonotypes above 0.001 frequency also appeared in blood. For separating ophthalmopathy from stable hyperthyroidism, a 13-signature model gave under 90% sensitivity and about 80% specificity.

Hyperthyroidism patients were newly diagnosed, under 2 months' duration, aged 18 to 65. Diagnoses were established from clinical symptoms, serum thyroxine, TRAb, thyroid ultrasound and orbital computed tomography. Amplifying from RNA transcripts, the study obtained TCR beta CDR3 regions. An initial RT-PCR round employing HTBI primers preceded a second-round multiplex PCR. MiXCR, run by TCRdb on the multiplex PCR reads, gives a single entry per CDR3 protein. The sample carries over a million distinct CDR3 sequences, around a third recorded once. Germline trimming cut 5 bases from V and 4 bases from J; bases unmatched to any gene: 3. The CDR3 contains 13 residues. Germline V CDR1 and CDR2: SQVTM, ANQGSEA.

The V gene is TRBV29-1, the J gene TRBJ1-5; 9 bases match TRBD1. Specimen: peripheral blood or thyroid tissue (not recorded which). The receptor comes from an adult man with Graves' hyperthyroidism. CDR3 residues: CSVRTGENQPQHF. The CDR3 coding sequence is TGCAGCGTTCGGACAGGGGAGAATCAGCCCCAGCATTTT.